The 20 T cell receptor beta chains listed next were all sequenced from one sample in a study of T cells in Graves' hyperthyroidism and ophthalmopathy. Amplified TCR beta CDR3 regions derived from RNA transcripts. Researchers ran a first-round RT-PCR on the TCR CDR3 using the HTBI primer set. TCRdb redid the calling of the multiplex PCR reads with MiXCR, one entry per CDR3 protein. This sample has under 450,000 distinct CDR3 sequences; approximately 15% occur once, and the top ten carry more than 20%. The sample consisted of blood. The receptors come from a young man with Graves' hyperthyroidism that later progressed to Graves' ophthalmopathy.

This clonotype was found a few times. This chain uses TRBV6-2 or TRBV6-3 with TRBJ2-1; TRBD2 matches 9 bases. This CDR3 spans 19 amino acids. Germline trimming cut 6 bases from V and 5 bases from J; bases unmatched to any gene: 20. Germline values: CDR1 MNHEY, CDR2 SVGEGT. The CDR3 loop reads CASRPLRLGTSPNNNEQFF. CDR3 bases: TGTGCCAGCAGACCCCTTCGCCTCGGGACTAGCCCTAACAACAATGAGCAGTTCTTC.

V usage is TRBV10-3 and J usage is TRBJ2-7; D possibly corresponds to TRBD1 (6 bases). The germline V gene has CDR1 ENHRY and CDR2 SYGVKD. V lost 3 bases to trimming and J lost 2 bases, with 11 bases between them. The CDR3 runs to 14 residues. The CDR3 DNA reads as TGTGCCATCAGTGATGGGGGCGGAACCTACGAGCAGTACTTC. Amino acids: CAISDGGGTYEQYF.

The chain couples TRBV4-1 to TRBJ2-3; TRBD1 might be the D (5 bases). V was cut by 1 base and J by 6 bases, with 14 bases left in between. Germline lookup yields CDR1 MGHRA and CDR2 YSYEKL. The CDR3 contains 15 residues. The CDR3 nucleotides read TGCGCCAGCAGCCAAGGAACAGGAAAGTCGGATACGCAGTATTTT. Protein: CASSQGTGKSDTQYF.

Only a few counts were recorded for this clonotype. The chain uses TRBV15 and TRBJ2-1; weak D call: TRBD2 (5 bases). Germline V gene data show CDR1 as LNHNV and CDR2 as YYDKDF (reference sequence). This CDR3 spans 13 amino acids. In DNA form, the CDR3 reads TGTGGGGTCGGGGAGCCTCCCTACAATGAGCAGTTCTTC. As protein: CGVGEPPYNEQFF. The whole variable domain, remainder taken from reference TRBV15 and TRBJ2-1, is DAMVIQNPRYQVTQFGKPVTLSCSQTLNHNVMYWYQQKSSQAPKLLFHYYDKDFNNEADTPDNFQSRRPNTSFCFLDIRSPGLGDTAMYLCGVGEPPYNEQFFGPGTRLTVL.

This clonotype was observed many times. This sequence joins TRBV2 and TRBJ2-3; 16 nucleotides match TRBD2. Germline CDR1 and CDR2: SNHLY and FYNNEI. This CDR3 comprises 19 residues. The V segment lost 6 bases and the J segment 1 base; nucleotides outside the gene matches: 10. CDR3 sequence: CASRERGLAGGSRTDTQYF. The CDR3 nucleotides are TGTGCCAGCAGAGAGAGGGGACTAGCGGGGGGGTCCCGCACAGATACGCAGTATTTT.

The rearrangement joins TRBV19 to TRBJ1-4, with unresolved D. The CDR3 runs 14 residues. Germline lookup yields CDR1 LNHDA and CDR2 SQIVND (reference sequence). The germline V and J ends were trimmed by 7 bases and 7 bases, with 16 bases remaining between them. CDR3 sequence: CASMKIEQSEKLFF. CDR3 nucleotides: TGTGCCAGTATGAAAATCGAACAGTCTGAAAAACTGTTTTTT.

V is TRBV19 and J is TRBJ1-1; the match to TRBD1 covers 7 bases. Trimming took 2 bases from V and 8 from J; bases not matched to a gene: 11. Per the germline V gene, CDR1 is LNHDA and CDR2 is SQIVND (reference sequence). This CDR3 contains 15 residues. CDR3 DNA: TGTGCCAGTAGTATATTGACAGGGAGAATGGCGGAAGCTTTCTTT. Protein: CASSILTGRMAEAFF.

This clonotype occurred many times. The gene calls are TRBV29-1 and TRBJ2-5; 7 nucleotides line up with TRBD1. Losses at the gene ends were 6 bases for V and 0 bases for J; bases not matched to a gene: 1. The V gene's germline CDR1 is SQVTM and CDR2 ANQGSEA. CDR3 length: 12 amino acids. The chain's CDR3 is CSVTGNQETQYF. The DNA of the CDR3 is TGCAGCGTGACAGGGAACCAAGAGACCCAGTACTTC.

This clonotype was seen a few times. The chain links TRBV6-1 to TRBJ2-3; D gene ambiguous. This CDR3 is built from 13 residues. Germline CDR1 MNHNS, CDR2 SASEGT. V lost 2 bases and J lost 0, with 3 bases in between. The CDR3 spells CASSEISTDTQYF. The CDR3 coding sequence is TGTGCCAGCAGTGAAATAAGCACAGATACGCAGTATTTT.

The rearrangement joins TRBV5-1 to TRBJ2-2, with D perhaps matching TRBD1 or TRBD2 (5 bases each). Germline V gene sequence: CDR1 SGHRS, CDR2 YFSETQ. The length of the CDR3 is 16 residues. Trimming took off 0 bases at V and 0 bases at J, with 9 bases between the two ends. CDR3 in amino acids: CASSLEWDPNTGELFF. CDR3 sequence (DNA): TGCGCCAGCAGCTTGGAGTGGGACCCGAACACCGGGGAGCTGTTTTTT.

This chain joins TRBV7-9 and TRBJ1-4, with 8 bases identical to TRBD1. Looked up from germline, CDR1 is SEHNR and CDR2 is FQNEAQ (reference sequence). The length of the CDR3 is 15 residues. V lost 4 bases and J lost 0; bases outside the gene matches: 1. CDR3 region: CASSWGQATNEKLFF. The CDR3 coding sequence is TGTGCCAGCAGCTGGGGACAGGCAACTAATGAAAAACTGTTTTTT.

This clonotype was counted between two and nine times. The gene calls are TRBV20-1 and TRBJ2-1; 11 bases are a match to TRBD2. CDR1 and CDR2 (germline): DFQATT, SNEGSKA (reference sequence). After removal of 5 bases from V and 2 bases from J, the junction contained 5 bases not matched to a gene. CDR3 size: 15 residues. The DNA for the CDR3 is TGCAGTGCTCCACAGGGACTAGCGGCCTACAATGAGCAGTTCTTC. Amino acid sequence: CSAPQGLAAYNEQFF.

The rearrangement links TRBV14 to TRBJ2-3; TRBD2 matches 9 bases. The CDR3 runs 15 residues. J lost 2 bases, V lost 1 base, and 1 base had no gene match. Germline lookup yields CDR1 SGHDN and CDR2 FVKESK. DNA of the CDR3: TGTGCCAGCAGCCAAGGACTAGCGGTCACAGATACGCAGTATTTT. Its translation: CASSQGLAVTDTQYF.

This clonotype was seen more than once but under ten times. DNA of the CDR3: TGTGCCAGCAGCCCGGACAGGGGGTTGATGGCTACGCAGTATTTT. This sequence encodes CASSPDRGLMATQYF. This chain links TRBV14 with TRBJ2-3; TRBD1 matches 10 bases. This CDR3 comprises 15 residues. Unmatched junction bases numbered 9, after V lost 4 bases and J lost 8 bases. Germline loops: CDR1 SGHDN, CDR2 FVKESK.

The genes are TRBV2 and TRBJ2-3; possibly TRBD1 or TRBD2 for D (5 bases each). This CDR3 is built from 18 residues. The V and J ends lost 4 bases and 11 bases respectively, with 31 bases between them. CDR1 is SNHLY and CDR2 is FYNNEI in the germline V gene. The CDR3, as DNA: TGTGCCAGCAGTGGGACACAGAAGATGGCGGTTTCGAGGGGTGAGCAGTATTTT. Translating it yields CASSGTQKMAVSRGEQYF.

This clonotype turned up a few times. J is TRBJ2-2 and V is TRBV5-1, with 7 bases matching TRBD1. The junction had 8 bases not matched to a gene; V was cut back by 2 bases and J by 7 bases. The CDR3 spans 15 residues. Germline loops: CDR1 SGHRS, CDR2 YFSETQ. The CDR3 protein is CASSFTGTDNGELFF. CDR3 sequence (DNA): TGCGCCAGCAGCTTCACCGGGACAGATAACGGGGAGCTGTTTTTT.

The chain combines TRBV28 with TRBJ2-7; D uncertain. Trimming removed 6 bases at V and 1 base at J, with 10 bases between. CDR1 and CDR2 (germline): MDHEN, SYDVKM. The length of the CDR3 is 13 residues. CDR3 in DNA: TGTGCCAGCAGCATCCAGTATTCCTACGAGCAGTACTTC. Its translation is CASSIQYSYEQYF.

In this sample, this clonotype turned up many times. The chain recombines TRBV12-5 with TRBJ1-3; D is ambiguous. Germline CDR1 is LGHNT and CDR2 is FRNRAP. The CDR3 sequence is 15 residues long. V lost 0 bases to trimming and J lost 3 bases, with 9 bases between them. CDR3 region: CASGLVDGFGNTIYF. CDR3 in DNA: TGTGCTAGTGGTTTGGTGGACGGGTTTGGAAACACCATATATTTT. The whole variable domain, remainder taken from reference TRBV12-5 and TRBJ1-3, is DARVTQTPRHKVTEMGQEVTMRCQPILGHNTVFWYRQTMMQGLELLAYFRNRAPLDDSGMPKDRFSAEMPDATLATLKIQPSEPRDSAVYFCASGLVDGFGNTIYFGEGSWLTVV.

This clonotype has just a few counts. The CDR3 protein is CASSRVGASTDTQYF. The CDR3 region has the DNA TGTGCCAGCTCACGGGTAGGGGCGAGCACAGATACGCAGTATTTT. The V call is TRBV18, the J call TRBJ2-3; possible D gene TRBD1, 5 bases. This CDR3 comprises 15 residues. CDR1 is KGHSH, CDR2 LQKENI, per germline. V was clipped by 4 bases and J by 0 bases, with 11 bases between them.

The chain couples TRBV28 to TRBJ1-5, with D uncertain. CDR1 and CDR2 (germline): MDHEN, SYDVKM. CDR3 size: 13 residues. V lost 6 bases and J lost 0, with 6 bases in between. The CDR3 here is CASRDYSNQPQHF. The CDR3 DNA reads TGTGCCAGCAGAGACTATAGCAATCAGCCCCAGCATTTT.